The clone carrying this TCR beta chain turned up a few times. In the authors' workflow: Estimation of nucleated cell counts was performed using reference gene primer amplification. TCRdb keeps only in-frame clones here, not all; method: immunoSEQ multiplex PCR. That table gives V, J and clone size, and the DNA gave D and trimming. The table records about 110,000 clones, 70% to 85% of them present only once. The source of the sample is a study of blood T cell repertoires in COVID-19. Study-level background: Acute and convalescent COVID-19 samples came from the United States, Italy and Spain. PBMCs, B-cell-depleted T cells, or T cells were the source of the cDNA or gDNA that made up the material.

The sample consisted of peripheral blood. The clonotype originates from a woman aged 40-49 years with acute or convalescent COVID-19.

The CDR3 sequence: CASSQRSGADQPQHF. The DNA for the CDR3 is TGTGCCAGCAGCCAGCGCAGCGGTGCAGATCAGCCCCAGCATTTT. The chain has TRBV3-1 (or the pseudogene TRBV3-2) and TRBJ1-5; no reliable D call. CDR3 size: 15 residues. Trimming took off 3 bases at V and 5 bases at J, with 14 bases between the two ends. Germline CDR1 LGHDT, CDR2 YNNKEL (reference sequence).